The source of this T cell receptor (beta chain) is a study of blood T cell repertoires in COVID-19. Overall study context: Researchers got acute and convalescent COVID-19 samples from the United States, Italy and Spain. PBMCs, B-cell-depleted T cells, or T cells were the source of the cDNA or gDNA that made up the material.

Source study methods: Scientists estimated how many nucleated cells there were by amplifying reference gene primers. Generated by immunoSEQ multiplex PCR, the TCRdb table keeps only in-frame clones and is missing some. V and J calls and clone size are those listed in that table; D and trimming were worked out from the DNA. The sample contains around 150,000 clones, approximately 93% of which appear only once. As concerns this clone: Other DNA sequences in this specimen translate into the identical CDR3.

Germline values: CDR1 LNHDA, CDR2 SQIVND (reference sequence). The CDR3 is 13 residues long. Trimming cost V 9 bases and J 7 bases; bases outside gene matches: 6. The chain carries TRBV19 and TRBJ1-4; TRBD1 matches at 9 bases. The TCR comes from a woman aged 55-69 years with COVID-19, enrolled during active disease. Input material: peripheral blood. CDR3 protein: CASSGTGTEKLFF. CDR3 bases: TGTGCCAGCTCTGGGACAGGGACTGAAAAACTGTTTTTT.